This entry concerns a single T cell receptor (beta chain). The data originate from a study of blood T cell repertoires in COVID-19. Assay used: immunoSEQ multiplex PCR; TCRdb lists only in-frame clones, some missing. The sample comprises about 210,000 clones, about 87% of which are singletons, and 5.5% to 8% rests with the top ten. Germline V gene data show CDR1 as MDHEN and CDR2 as SYDVKM. Losses at the gene ends were 4 bases for V and 6 bases for J; bases not matched to a gene: 12. This CDR3 spans 16 amino acids. The J gene is TRBJ1-2, the V gene TRBV28, with 9 nucleotides matching TRBD1. The sample consisted of peripheral blood. This receptor was taken from a man aged 60 to 75 who had recovered from COVID-19. CDR3 sequence: CASSSYGTGSGDGYTF. The CDR3 DNA is TGTGCCAGCAGTTCCTACGGGACAGGGTCGGGCGATGGCTACACCTTC.